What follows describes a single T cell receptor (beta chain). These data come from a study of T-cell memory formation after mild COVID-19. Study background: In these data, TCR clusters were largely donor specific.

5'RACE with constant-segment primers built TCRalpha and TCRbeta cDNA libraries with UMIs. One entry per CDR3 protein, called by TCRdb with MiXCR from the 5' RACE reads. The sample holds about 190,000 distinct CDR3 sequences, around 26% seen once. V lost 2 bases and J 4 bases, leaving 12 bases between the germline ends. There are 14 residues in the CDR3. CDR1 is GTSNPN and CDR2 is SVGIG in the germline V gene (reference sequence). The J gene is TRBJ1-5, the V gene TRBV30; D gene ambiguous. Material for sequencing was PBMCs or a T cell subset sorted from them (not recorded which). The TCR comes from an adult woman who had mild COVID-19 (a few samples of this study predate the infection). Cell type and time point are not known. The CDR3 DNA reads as TGTGCCTGGAGTACTGGAACGGGTAATCAGCCCCAGCATTTT. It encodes CAWSTGTGNQPQHF.